The T cell receptor beta chain under discussion was sequenced for a study of read filtering for tumor transcriptome and immune sequencing. Molecular barcoded adaptors covering alpha/delta and beta/gamma chains were used on roughly 370 ng RNA. One entry per CDR3 protein results from TCRdb running MiXCR on the reads. The sample yields tens of thousands of distinct CDR3 sequences, about 19% seen once. The CDR3 covers 17 residues. CDR1 is PRHDT, CDR2 FYEKMQ, per germline (reference sequence). In the case of this clonotype: The target antigen is unknown. A single base separates this from a much larger clone, so it may be a read error.

Study-wide results and limits: This fraction held mixed bone marrow immune cells after CD138-negative sorting. IR-seq captured clonotypes deeper and more reliably than RNA-seq.

The clonotype was recovered from a donor aged 40 or over with multiple myeloma. The chain employs TRBV13 and TRBJ2-2; TRBD1 matches at 10 bases. The sequenced sample consisted of a population of CD138-negative cells sorted from bone marrow. CDR3 sequence reads: CASSRERQGAIPGEPFF. The DNA for the CDR3 is TGTGCCAGCAGCCGGGAAAGACAGGGGGCGATCCCCGGGGAGCCGTTTTTT. Supplemented by reference TRBV13 and TRBJ2-2, the full variable domain reads AAGVIQSPRHLIKEKRETATLKCYPIPRHDTVYWYQQGPGQDPQFLISFYEKMQSDKGSIPDRFSAQQFSDYHSELNMSSLELGDSALYFCASSRERQGAIPGEPFFGEGSRLTVL.